This entry is about one T cell receptor beta chain. Its antigen specificity is not known. Base qualities were left out, and no much larger clone turns up one base away. The library was obtained by 5' RACE. Sequenced using an Illumina MiSeq. The public reads were run again by TCRdb, first through fastp at Q25 and then through MiXCR, and only productive beta chains were kept. Rows are combined by CDR3 protein, so each entry shows the most common genes and DNA. The sample table contains 45,000 to 60,000 distinct CDR3 sequences; only one count was recorded for about 15% of them. Around 16% of the sample comes from the top ten. These data are taken from a study of T cells of healthy individuals (dated by TCRdb to about 2018). The germline V gene (reference sequence) gives CDR1 as SEHNR and CDR2 as FQNEAQ. Relative to germline, V is 4 bases shorter and J is 5 bases shorter, with 23 bases between their ends. The CDR3 contains 17 residues, cysteine and phenylalanine counted. Only the CDR3 part of the read is kept: 51 bases, read in frame from the first base.

The rearranged segments are TRBV7-9 and TRBJ2-5; a tentative D call is TRBD2 (6 bases match). The TCR originated in a human donor in good health. This receptor has the CDR3 CASSSEGFWEELETQYF. The DNA is TGTGCCAGCAGCTCCGAGGGGTTCTGGGAGGAGTTGGAGACCCAGTACTTC. This CDR3, with the reference TRBV7-9 and TRBJ2-5 proteins standing in past its ends, gives the full variable domain DTGVSQNPRHKITKRGQNVTFRCDPISEHNRLYWYRQTLGQGPEFLTYFQNEAQLEKSRLLSDRFSAERPKGSFSTLEIQRTEQGDSAMYLCASSSEGFWEELETQYFGPGTRLLVL.